Shown below are 9 T cell receptor beta chains from a single sample sequenced in a study of neoadjuvant nivolumab and ipilimumab in lung cancer (dated by TCRdb to about 2020). The meaning of the sample's time point label: pretherapy, before neoadjuvant immune checkpoint inhibitors. The library was produced with the immunoSEQ multiplex PCR assay. The source is immuneACCESS, and TCRdb retained only in-frame sequences with V and J called. Part of the clones is not carried over; for the studies checked, unresolved V genes explain less than half of this, and the remainder is unexplained. The sample includes 39,000 or so clones, with 89% observed a single time. Jointly, the top ten make up approximately 3.3% of the sample. Material: peripheral blood, obtained before neoadjuvant nivolumab, alone or with ipilimumab. The receptor set was obtained from an adult with non-small cell lung cancer.

V is TRBV6-5 and J is TRBJ2-7; 10 nucleotides align to TRBD1. CDR1 is MNHEY and CDR2 is SVGAGI in the germline V gene. V trimming: 0 bases; J trimming: 2 bases; junction bases outside the gene matches: 4. There are 16 residues in the CDR3. In DNA form, the CDR3 reads TGTGCCAGCAGTTACTCTCGGACAGGGGGTACCTACGAGCAGTACTTC. Translation gives CASSYSRTGGTYEQYF.

This sequence joins TRBV7-8 and TRBJ2-5, with D hard to call. Germline loops: CDR1 SGHVS, CDR2 FQNEAQ. There are 12 residues in the CDR3. V dropped 5 bases and J dropped 4 bases, with 8 bases sitting between them. DNA of the CDR3: TGTGCCAGCAGCCCCCGTGGAGAGACCCAGTACTTC. Amino acid sequence: CASSPRGETQYF.

The genes are TRBV27 and TRBJ2-5; D unresolved. Trimming left V 7 bases short and J 1 base short, with 4 bases between. Germline CDR1 reads MNHEY; CDR2 reads SMNVEV (reference sequence). The CDR3 consists of 11 residues. The DNA for the CDR3 is TGTGCCAGCATGGCCCAAGAGACCCAGTACTTC. Its translation: CASMAQETQYF.

V gene TRBV18 combines with J gene TRBJ2-7; D not resolved. Germline CDR1 and CDR2: KGHSH and LQKENI. The CDR3 totals 16 residues. Trimming shortened V by 0 bases and J by 3 bases, and 15 bases separated the two germline ends. The CDR3 DNA follows: TGTGCCAGCTCACCACCAACGGGTGTAGGTTTCTACGAGCAGTACTTC. Translating it yields CASSPPTGVGFYEQYF.

V and J are TRBV7-7 and TRBJ2-5, with a possible D match to TRBD1 (6 bases). This CDR3 is 14 amino acids long. From germline, CDR1 is SSHAT and CDR2 FNYEAQ (reference sequence). V was shortened by 3 bases and J by 5 bases, with 13 bases between the two germline ends. CDR3 sequence reads: CASSFGRGGETQYF. In nucleotides, the CDR3 is TGTGCCAGCAGCTTCGGCAGGGGCGGGGAGACCCAGTACTTC.

The CDR3 reads CASSQRTGTGHTGELFF. The CDR3 DNA reads as TGTGCCAGCAGCCAACGTACCGGGACAGGGCACACCGGGGAGCTGTTTTTT. This chain connects TRBV9 to TRBJ2-2; 9 nucleotides agree with TRBD1. This CDR3 contains 17 residues. V lost 4 bases, J lost 3 bases, and 10 bases stayed unmatched. Germline CDR1 reads SGDLS; CDR2 reads YYNGEE.

This chain connects TRBV29-1 to TRBJ2-7; 7 positions agree with TRBD1. Germline assignment: CDR1 SQVTM and CDR2 ANQGSEA. The J segment lost 3 bases and the V segment lost 3 bases, leaving 2 bases of the junction unmatched. The CDR3 totals 12 residues. The CDR3 bases are TGCAGCGTTGAGGCAGGGGGCTACGAGCAGTACTTC. Residues: CSVEAGGYEQYF.

The chain uses TRBV4-2 and TRBJ2-5, with 8 bases fitting TRBD2. V was clipped by 2 bases and J by 2 bases; unmatched bases: 4. CDR3 length: 15 amino acids. Looked up from germline, CDR1 is LGHNA and CDR2 is YNFKEQ. Written as DNA, the CDR3 is TGTGCCAGCAGCCAACTAGCGGGCCAGCAAGAGACCCAGTACTTC. Its translation is CASSQLAGQQETQYF.

The V call is TRBV6-1, the J call TRBJ2-1; 14 nucleotides line up with TRBD2. Per germline, CDR1 MNHNS and CDR2 SASEGT. The CDR3 is 17 residues long. V shed 1 base, J shed 11 bases, and the junction held 10 bases outside the gene matches. CDR3 residues: CASSEGRLAGGPIKQFF. The DNA of the CDR3 is TGTGCCAGCAGTGAAGGGCGACTAGCGGGAGGGCCCATTAAGCAGTTCTTC.